Following are 30 T cell receptor beta chains from one sample sequenced in a study of blood T cell repertoires in COVID-19. Produced via immunoSEQ multiplex PCR; TCRdb's table is partial and in-frame only. Among a few hundred thousand clones listed, roughly 84% were seen once. Sequencing used PBMCs or T cells enriched from blood (not recorded which). Source of these receptors: a woman between 18 and 29 years old who had been exposed to COVID-19.

The CDR3 DNA follows: TGTGCCAGCTCGGCCGTAGGGGCAGGAACTTACGAGCAGTACTTC. Amino acids: CASSAVGAGTYEQYF. V is TRBV18 and J is TRBJ2-7; TRBD1 is a possible D gene (5 bases). CDR3 length: 15 residues. Trimming stripped 6 bases from V and 4 bases from J, with 19 bases between. Germline CDR1 and CDR2: KGHSH and LQKENI.

The chain links TRBV5-1 to TRBJ2-7; TRBD2 agrees at 8 bases. After removal of 2 bases from V and 1 base from J, the junction contained 5 bases not matched to a gene. CDR3 length equals 15 residues. Germline CDR1 and CDR2: SGHRS and YFSETQ. The CDR3 loop reads CASSLRPGGSYEQYF. The DNA of the CDR3 is TGCGCCAGCAGCTTACGACCGGGGGGGTCCTACGAGCAGTACTTC.

V and J are TRBV18 and TRBJ2-7, with D possibly matching TRBD1 (8 bases). Germline V gene lookup returns CDR1 KGHSH and CDR2 LQKENI. V was shortened by 6 bases and J by 0 bases, with 21 bases between the two germline ends. The CDR3 is made up of 17 amino acids. The chain's CDR3 is CASSPVGRDRSSYEQYF. Written as DNA, the CDR3 is TGTGCCAGCTCCCCGGTTGGGAGGGACAGGAGCTCCTACGAGCAGTACTTC.

This chain links TRBV5-6 with TRBJ2-1; TRBD1 matches 7 bases. The CDR3 has 14 amino acids. The V and J ends lost 6 bases and 2 bases, in that order; junction bases with no gene match: 5. CDR1 SGHDT and CDR2 YYEEEE come from the germline V gene. CDR3 amino acids: CASNLDRAYNEQFF. Written as DNA, the CDR3 is TGTGCCAGCAACCTAGACAGGGCCTACAATGAGCAGTTCTTC.

The rearrangement joins TRBV2 to TRBJ2-7; possibly TRBD1 for D (5 bases). V was shortened by 2 bases and J by 6 bases, with 20 bases between the two germline ends. The CDR3 length is 16 residues. Germline V CDR1 and CDR2: SNHLY, FYNNEI. The CDR3 nucleotides read TGTGCCAGCAGTGAACTGCAGGTCAGGCAGGGAAGCGAGCAGTACTTC. Protein: CASSELQVRQGSEQYF.

This chain connects TRBV13 to TRBJ2-5, with TRBD1 matching 8 bases. Germline trimming cut 6 bases from V and 3 bases from J; bases unmatched to any gene: 6. The CDR3 covers 14 residues. Germline V gives CDR1 PRHDT, CDR2 FYEKMQ (reference sequence). The CDR3 region has the DNA TGTGCCAGCAGTATGCAGGGGGCGAAAGAGACCCAGTACTTC. Residues: CASSMQGAKETQYF.

The chain employs TRBV30 and TRBJ1-2; 11 nucleotides align to TRBD1. J gave up 1 base and V 2 bases, and 12 bases lay outside the gene matches. The CDR3 runs to 18 residues. CDR1 and CDR2 from the germline V gene are GTSNPN and SVGIG (reference sequence). The DNA of the CDR3 is TGTGCCTGGAGTCCGCTCTTTCCGGGACAGGGGGGTAACTATGGCTACACCTTC. Protein product: CAWSPLFPGQGGNYGYTF.

The chain has TRBV7-2 and TRBJ2-5, with 9 bases lining up with TRBD1. Looked up from germline, CDR1 is SGHTA and CDR2 is FQGNSA. The trim removed 5 bases at V and 3 bases at J, leaving 4 bases unmatched. The CDR3 is made up of 14 amino acids. This chain's CDR3 is CASSEQGAEETQYF. For the CDR3, the DNA is TGTGCCAGCAGCGAACAGGGGGCGGAAGAGACCCAGTACTTC.

This chain uses TRBV27 with TRBJ2-1; D may be TRBD1 (6 bases). With 2 bases removed from V and 0 bases from J, the gap between germline ends came to 8 bases. The CDR3 runs to 15 residues. In germline, CDR1 is MNHEY, CDR2 SMNVEV (reference sequence). The CDR3 here is CASSLDRSSYNEQFF. Here the CDR3 DNA reads TGTGCCAGCAGTTTAGACAGGAGCTCCTACAATGAGCAGTTCTTC.

This chain joins TRBV7-2 and TRBJ2-1; TRBD2 matches at 11 bases. Germline V gene data show CDR1 as SGHTA and CDR2 as FQGNSA. Trimming removed 5 bases from V and 5 bases from J; junction bases left unmatched: 14. This CDR3 is 18 amino acids long. The CDR3 DNA sequence: TGTGCCAGCAGCACTACCCTGCCGGGACTAGCGGCCCACAATGAGCAGTTCTTC. Its protein is CASSTTLPGLAAHNEQFF.

The J gene is TRBJ2-7, the V gene TRBV4-1, with D possibly TRBD1 on 6 matching bases. The CDR3 covers 14 residues. The V end lost 3 bases, the J end lost 4 bases, and 13 bases lay between the germline ends. The germline V gene has CDR1 MGHRA and CDR2 YSYEKL. This CDR3 reads CASSHRDNPYEQYF. CDR3 DNA sequence: TGCGCCAGCAGCCACCGGGACAACCCGTACGAGCAGTACTTC.

This clone has just one count. The chain uses TRBV18 and TRBJ1-2, with D possibly being TRBD1 (6 bases). Trimming shortened V by 2 bases and J by 5 bases, and 15 bases separated the two germline ends. The CDR3 has 15 residues. The germline V gene encodes CDR1 KGHSH and CDR2 LQKENI. DNA of the CDR3: TGTGCCAGCTCACCAAAGGACAGCCCAATTTATGGCTACACCTTC. Translating gives CASSPKDSPIYGYTF.

This chain links TRBV28 with TRBJ2-7; D is ambiguous. The CDR3 has 13 amino acids. CDR1 MDHEN and CDR2 SYDVKM come from the germline V gene. Trimming removed 5 bases at V and 4 bases at J, with 12 bases between. The CDR3, as DNA: TGTGCCAGCAGTAGAGACCCAGGATACGAGCAGTACTTC. This encodes CASSRDPGYEQYF.

The chain links TRBV3-1 (or the pseudogene TRBV3-2) to TRBJ1-1; 7 bases match TRBD1. From germline, CDR1 is LGHDT and CDR2 YNNKEL (reference sequence). CDR3 size: 13 residues. V was clipped by 4 bases and J by 10 bases; unmatched bases: 9. This CDR3 is CASSPSGQLGAFF. The CDR3 DNA sequence: TGTGCCAGCAGCCCGTCGGGACAGCTGGGAGCTTTCTTT.

The rearrangement joins TRBV5-1 to TRBJ2-1, with 10 bases fitting TRBD2. The CDR3 length is 15 residues. Germline V CDR1 and CDR2: SGHRS, YFSETQ. After removal of 5 bases from V and 7 bases from J, the junction contained 9 bases not matched to a gene. CDR3 DNA: TGCGCCAGCAGGGATCTAGCGGGAGTAGGGAATGAGCAGTTCTTC. Translation: CASRDLAGVGNEQFF. Supplemented by reference TRBV5-1 and TRBJ2-1, the full variable domain reads KAGVTQTPRYLIKTRGQQVTLSCSPISGHRSVSWYQQTPGQGLQFLFEYFSETQRNKGNFPGRFSGRQFSNSRSEMNVSTLELGDSALYLCASRDLAGVGNEQFFGPGTRLTVL.

V is TRBV6-5 and J is TRBJ1-2; perhaps TRBD1 as D (6 bases). Germline loops: CDR1 MNHEY, CDR2 SVGAGI. The V gene lost 0 bases and the J gene lost 2 bases, with 13 bases spanning the gap. The CDR3 has 16 amino acids. CDR3 coding DNA: TGTGCCAGCAGTTACTCTCCGGACAGCTCCAACTATGGCTACACCTTC. This codes for CASSYSPDSSNYGYTF.

The rearrangement joins TRBV7-9 to TRBJ1-4; D is uncertain. V was cut by 3 bases and J by 5 bases, with 25 bases left in between. The germline gives CDR1 SEHNR, CDR2 FQNEAQ (reference sequence). The CDR3 runs to 19 residues. The CDR3 reads CASSFLGGWGVGENEKLFF. The CDR3 nucleotides read TGTGCCAGCAGCTTTCTGGGAGGATGGGGAGTCGGGGAGAATGAAAAACTGTTTTTT.

The chain uses TRBV4-1 and TRBJ2-3; 10 nucleotides align to TRBD2. The CDR3 extends over 16 amino acids. Per the germline V gene, CDR1 is MGHRA and CDR2 is YSYEKL. V lost 4 bases to trimming and J lost 1 base; unmatched junction nucleotides: 5. CDR3 residues: CASSPILAGGTDTQYF. DNA of the CDR3: TGCGCCAGCAGCCCCATCCTAGCGGGGGGCACAGATACGCAGTATTTT.

J is TRBJ2-3 and V is TRBV19; maybe TRBD2 (5 bases). Per germline, CDR1 LNHDA and CDR2 SQIVND (reference sequence). V dropped 9 bases and J dropped 4 bases, with 29 bases sitting between them. The CDR3 runs to 18 residues. The CDR3: CARVLYNLLEVIADTQYF. DNA for the CDR3: TGTGCCAGGGTACTTTATAACCTCTTGGAGGTGATCGCAGATACGCAGTATTTT.

The V and J genes are TRBV12-5 and TRBJ2-1; 14 bases line up with TRBD2. V lost 5 bases and J lost 8; bases outside the gene matches: 5. CDR3 length: 15 amino acids. The V gene's germline CDR1 is LGHNT and CDR2 FRNRAP. In nucleotides, the CDR3 is TGTGCTAGTGGTCCGGGACTAGCGGGAGTAGATGAGCAGTTCTTC. Translation: CASGPGLAGVDEQFF.

This chain uses TRBV14 with TRBJ2-7, with 8 bases matching TRBD1. The CDR3 loop spans 15 amino acids. Germline loops: CDR1 SGHDN, CDR2 FVKESK. Trimming removed 2 bases from V and 6 bases from J; junction bases left unmatched: 9. The CDR3 DNA reads as TGTGCCAGCAGCCAATTATGGGCAGGGGGCAGCGAGCAGTACTTC. Translated: CASSQLWAGGSEQYF.

The chain joins TRBV29-1 to TRBJ2-1; no definite D call. V lost 7 bases and J lost 9, with 13 bases in between. The CDR3 is made up of 11 amino acids. Germline-derived CDR1 and CDR2 are SQVTM and ANQGSEA. In nucleotides, the CDR3 is TGCAGCGACCACGCCCCGGGTGAGCAGTTCTTC. Translation: CSDHAPGEQFF.

This rearrangement joins TRBV19 to TRBJ2-1, with TRBD1 matching 7 bases. V gave up 2 bases and J gave up 9 bases; unmatched junction bases: 4. The CDR3 consists of 13 residues. CDR1 LNHDA and CDR2 SQIVND come from the germline V gene (reference sequence). The CDR3 DNA sequence: TGTGCCAGTAGTATAAATAGGGACAGTGAGCAGTTCTTC. This codes for CASSINRDSEQFF.

This clone was counted many times. The CDR3 DNA sequence: TGTGCCATCAGTGACGCGGGAGACACCGGGGAGCTGTTTTTT. It translates to CAISDAGDTGELFF. The genes are TRBV10-3 and TRBJ2-2; 7 nucleotides agree with TRBD2. This CDR3 is built from 14 residues. V shed 3 bases, J shed 3 bases, and the junction held 1 base outside the gene matches. Germline CDR1 ENHRY, CDR2 SYGVKD.

The chain joins TRBV28 to TRBJ2-7, with 13 bases identical to TRBD2. CDR1 is MDHEN, CDR2 SYDVKM, per germline. J gave up 3 bases and V 6 bases, and 8 bases lay outside the gene matches. This CDR3 is 16 amino acids long. The CDR3 DNA follows: TGTGCCAGCAGAACTCCACTAGCGGGGGGGATCTACGAGCAGTACTTC. This encodes CASRTPLAGGIYEQYF. The full variable domain, completed using reference TRBV28 and TRBJ2-7, is DVKVTQSSRYLVKRTGEKVFLECVQDMDHENMFWYRQDPGLGLRLIYFSYDVKMKEKGDIPEGYSVSREKKERFSLILESASTNQTSMYLCASRTPLAGGIYEQYFGPGTRLTVT.

V gene TRBV6-5 combines with J gene TRBJ2-1; unclear D gene. The germline gives CDR1 MNHEY, CDR2 SVGAGI. The V end was cut by 8 bases, the J end by 0 bases, with 14 bases between. The CDR3 covers 15 residues. CDR3 sequence (DNA): TGTGCCAGCGGCCGACAAGCCGGCTCCTACAATGAGCAGTTCTTC. It translates to CASGRQAGSYNEQFF.

The chain recombines TRBV4-3 with TRBJ2-2; perhaps TRBD2 as D (6 bases). Between the trimmed V and J ends, which lost 4 bases and 6 bases, there was a span of 12 bases. There are 14 residues in the CDR3. Germline lookup yields CDR1 LGHNA and CDR2 YSLEER. This CDR3 reads CASSPSPGAGELFF. CDR3 coding DNA: TGCGCCAGCAGCCCCTCGCCGGGAGCCGGGGAGCTGTTTTTT.

This CDR3 reads CASSLSTGVYGYTF. CDR3 DNA sequence: TGTGCCAGCAGTTTATCTACAGGGGTCTATGGCTACACCTTC. The chain uses TRBV28 and TRBJ1-2; 7 bases agree with TRBD1. With V trimmed by 1 base and J by 4 bases, 3 bases remained unmatched. The CDR3 totals 14 residues. Germline V CDR1 and CDR2: MDHEN, SYDVKM.

The V call is TRBV18, the J call TRBJ1-2, with 7 bases matching TRBD1. The J segment lost 7 bases and the V segment lost 2 bases, leaving 4 bases of the junction unmatched. From germline, CDR1 is KGHSH and CDR2 LQKENI. There are 13 residues in the CDR3. The CDR3 coding sequence is TGTGCCAGCTCACCAAGCCAGGGGGGTGGCTACACCTTC. Translated: CASSPSQGGGYTF.

This chain joins TRBV4-1 and TRBJ2-7; D perhaps matches TRBD2 (5 bases). This CDR3 spans 14 amino acids. Trimming removed 4 bases at V and 1 base at J, with 11 bases between. The V gene's germline CDR1 is MGHRA and CDR2 YSYEKL. The CDR3 reads CASSLRTPSYEQYF. CDR3 DNA sequence: TGCGCCAGCAGCCTACGGACTCCATCCTACGAGCAGTACTTC.